This paragraph covers one T cell receptor beta chain sequence. No antigen is known for it. The entry originates in a study of blood T cells in healthy people across ages. Regarding the study as a whole: It was found that TCR beta diversity correlated strongly with the percentage of naive T cells.

Then a second PCR, running roughly 7 to 11 cycles, was carried out with a sample-barcoded 5' primer and a J-beta primer mix. Per sample, CDR3-containing paired-end reads numbered at least 3 million. TCRdb reprocessed the 5' RACE reads with MiXCR, giving one entry per CDR3 protein. The table shows about a million distinct CDR3 sequences, with around 48% occurring only once. Sequenced input: blood. The sequence derives from a man aged 30 to 45 in good health.

The CDR3 here is CASSLGDLGIQYF. The CDR3, as DNA: TGTGCCAGCAGTTTAGGGGACTTAGGCATTCAGTACTTC. The rearrangement uses TRBV27 and TRBJ2-4; weak D call: TRBD2 (6 bases). CDR1 and CDR2 (germline): MNHEY, SMNVEV (reference sequence). V gave up 2 bases and J gave up 9 bases, with 11 bases separating them. The CDR3 sequence is 13 residues long.